These T cell receptor beta chains were read from a single sample in a study of cytomegalovirus exposure and HLA in healthy donors. Clones were sequenced by immunoSEQ multiplex PCR, and TCRdb holds only the in-frame ones, with some missing. The table has about 130,000 clones, about 80% seen once. The sample comprised PBMCs. Source of these receptors: a man aged 25 to 45 in good health and CMV-seronegative. The CDR3 runs from the conserved cysteine through the conserved F or W. A D gene is named only where the DNA matches it firmly. Clone size appears in some rows only: once, few, many, or a class for an expanded clone.

v_call,d_call,j_call,clone_size,cdr3_nt,cdr3_aa
TRBV5-1,.,TRBJ2-5,.,TGCGCCAGCAGCTTGGAACCCTACCCCCAAGAGACCCAGTACTTC,CASSLEPYPQETQYF
TRBV7-2,.,TRBJ1-2,.,TGTGCCAGCAGCCAGCGAAACTATGGCTACACCTTC,CASSQRNYGYTF
TRBV19,.,TRBJ2-7,.,TGTGCCAGTAGTATAGGAGCGGGCCGGCAATACGAGCAGTACTTC,CASSIGAGRQYEQYF
TRBV28,TRBD1,TRBJ2-7,.,TGTGCCAGCAGTCCCGGGGTAGTGACAGGGGTTTACGAGCAGTACTTC,CASSPGVVTGVYEQYF
TRBV10-2,TRBD2,TRBJ2-7,.,TGCGCCAGCAGTGAGCCGACTAGCGGGGGGACATACTCCTACGAGCAGTACTTC,CASSEPTSGGTYSYEQYF
TRBV29-1,TRBD1,TRBJ1-3,.,TGCAGCGCCTACAGGGGTTCAGGAAACACCATATATTTT,CSAYRGSGNTIYF
TRBV5-4,.,TRBJ1-2,.,TGTGCCAGCAGACCCGCGGGGCCTGAGGACTATGGCTACACCTTC,CASRPAGPEDYGYTF
TRBV4-3,.,TRBJ1-5,.,TGCGCCAGCAGCCAAGTAGTAGGGGCGTATAGCAATCAGCCCCAGCATTTT,CASSQVVGAYSNQPQHF
TRBV5-1,.,TRBJ2-3,.,TGCGCCAGCAGTCCCTCAGGCACAGATACGCAGTATTTT,CASSPSGTDTQYF
TRBV19,.,TRBJ2-7,.,TGTGCCAGTAGTACCGCGCACAGGGGACTCTACGAGCAGTACTTC,CASSTAHRGLYEQYF
TRBV14,.,TRBJ1-1,.,TGTGCCAGCAGCCAAGTAAGGAGAAGCACTGAAGCTTTCTTT,CASSQVRRSTEAFF
TRBV7-2,.,TRBJ2-7,.,TGTGCCAGCAGCTTAAACTACTACGAGCAGTACTTC,CASSLNYYEQYF
TRBV5-1,TRBD1,TRBJ2-1,.,TGCGCCAGCAGCTTGGCCCCATCGGGGACAGGGCTTTTTGAGCAGTTCTTC,CASSLAPSGTGLFEQFF
TRBV19,TRBD2,TRBJ2-1,.,TGTGCCAGTAGTTCAGCCGGGACTAGACCCTTTGGTGAGCAGTTCTTC,CASSSAGTRPFGEQFF
TRBV7-9,TRBD1,TRBJ2-7,few,TGTGCCAGCAGCCCCCTCGGGACAGGGCTGTACGAGCAGTACTTC,CASSPLGTGLYEQYF
TRBV28,TRBD1,TRBJ2-7,.,TGTGCCAGCGGGGACAGCTCCTACGAGCAGTACTTC,CASGDSSYEQYF
TRBV28,.,TRBJ1-2,.,TGTGCCAGCAGGCCGCCCGGCAGGAATGATGGCTACACCTTC,CASRPPGRNDGYTF
TRBV28,.,TRBJ2-1,.,TGTGCCAGCAGTTTGAATCAAGGGGGGGATGAGCAGTTCTTC,CASSLNQGGDEQFF
TRBV27,TRBD2,TRBJ2-7,.,TGTGCCAGCAGTCCACAGGGTTTTGTACTAGCGGGAGGCTCCTACGAGCAGTACTTC,CASSPQGFVLAGGSYEQYF
TRBV4-1,.,TRBJ2-7,few,TGCGCCAGCAGCCCCCCTGGGGGGGCGCACGAGCAGTACTTC,CASSPPGGAHEQYF
TRBV15,.,TRBJ2-2,.,TGTGCCACCAGCAGGAGACAGCGGAACACCGGGGAGCTGTTTTTT,CATSRRQRNTGELFF
TRBV28,.,TRBJ1-1,.,TGTGCCAGCAGCTCCGGGAGACATAACGCCTTT,CASSSGRHNAF
TRBV29-1,TRBD1,TRBJ2-7,.,TGCAGCGTTGAAGGGGGACAGGCCTACGAGCAGTACTTC,CSVEGGQAYEQYF
TRBV6-5,TRBD1,TRBJ1-5,few,TGTGCCAGCAGTTTGGGACAGGGTCAGCCCCAGCATTTT,CASSLGQGQPQHF
TRBV18,TRBD1,TRBJ2-7,once,TGTGCCAGCTCACCAATTGGGACAGAGCCCTACGAGCAGTACTTC,CASSPIGTEPYEQYF
TRBV5-4,.,TRBJ2-1,.,TGTGCCAGCAGCTTGAGGCGTTCTAGCGCCTACTCCTACAATGAGCAGTTCTTC,CASSLRRSSAYSYNEQFF
TRBV7-2,.,TRBJ1-3,.,TGTGCCAGCAGCTTAGACCAGGGCAACGGAAACACCATATATTTT,CASSLDQGNGNTIYF
TRBV5-8,.,TRBJ2-7,.,TGTGCCAGCAGCTTGATCCGGCCGGGCTCCTACGAGCAGTACTTC,CASSLIRPGSYEQYF
TRBV7-9,TRBD2,TRBJ2-5,.,TGTGCCAGCAGCTGGGGACTAGCGGGAACCGAGGAGACCCAGTACTTC,CASSWGLAGTEETQYF
TRBV4-3,.,TRBJ2-2,.,TGCGCCAGCAGCCAAGCCAGGGGAACCGGGGAGCTGTTTTTT,CASSQARGTGELFF
TRBV4-1,.,TRBJ1-6,.,TGCGCCAGCAGCCACCCGACGGGGGGGAATAATTCACCCCTCCACTTT,CASSHPTGGNNSPLHF
TRBV2,.,TRBJ1-5,.,TGTGCCAGCAGAGAGGGAAGCCGGCCCCAGCATTTT,CASREGSRPQHF
TRBV10-3,.,TRBJ1-5,.,TGTGCCATCAGTGAGCGGAGGGATCGCAATCAGCCCCAGCATTTT,CAISERRDRNQPQHF
TRBV7-9,TRBD1,TRBJ2-5,.,TGTGCCAGCAGCTTAGGTGCGGGACAGGCTAAAGAGACCCAGTACTTC,CASSLGAGQAKETQYF
TRBV5-1,.,TRBJ2-7,.,TGCGCCAGCAGCTTGGCACGGAGCCCCCACGAGCAGTACTTC,CASSLARSPHEQYF
TRBV28,TRBD2,TRBJ2-1,once,TGTGCCAGCAGTTCGTCTGGCGGGAGTCTTGATGAGCAGTTCTTC,CASSSSGGSLDEQFF
TRBV5-1,TRBD2,TRBJ2-3,.,TGCGCCAGCAGCTTGGCCTGGACTAGCGGCACAGATACGCAGTATTTT,CASSLAWTSGTDTQYF
TRBV2,TRBD1,TRBJ1-2,.,TGTGCCAGCACACGGGACAGGGGGTTGGGATATGGCTACACCTTC,CASTRDRGLGYGYTF
TRBV7-9,.,TRBJ1-3,few,TGTGCCAGCAGCCTTGGCCTGACAGGAAAATTCTCTGGAAACACCATATATTTT,CASSLGLTGKFSGNTIYF
TRBV15,TRBD1,TRBJ1-2,once,TGTGCCACCAGCAGCGTGGGACAGTCATCTGACTATGGCTACACCTTC,CATSSVGQSSDYGYTF
TRBV5-1,TRBD1,TRBJ2-7,.,TGCGCCAGCAGCTTGTCTTCTGGGACAGCTTCCTACGAGCAGTACTTC,CASSLSSGTASYEQYF
TRBV18,TRBD2,TRBJ2-3,.,TGTGCCAGCTCCCCGACTAGCGGGAGTACAGATACGCAGTATTTT,CASSPTSGSTDTQYF
TRBV29-1,TRBD1,TRBJ2-7,.,TGCAGCGTTCGGGACAGAAGCGAGCAGTACTTC,CSVRDRSEQYF
TRBV15,TRBD2,TRBJ2-7,.,TGTGCCACCAGCAGAACTAGCGGGAACTACGAGCAGTACTTC,CATSRTSGNYEQYF
TRBV6-5,.,TRBJ2-3,.,TGTGCCAGCAGGGACATGGCAGATACGCAGTATTTT,CASRDMADTQYF
TRBV7-6,.,TRBJ1-1,.,TGTGCCAGCAGCCCCAGGAACACTGAAGCTTTCTTT,CASSPRNTEAFF
TRBV4-1,.,TRBJ2-5,.,TGCGCCAGCAGCCCGTCCGCAGGAAAGCATCTAAGGGAGACCCAGTACTTC,CASSPSAGKHLRETQYF
TRBV5-4,.,TRBJ2-1,.,TGTGCCAGCAGCTTCGACGGGGTCTACAATGAGCAGTTCTTC,CASSFDGVYNEQFF